The 2 T cell receptor beta chains below come from one sample, sequenced in a study of cytomegalovirus exposure and HLA in healthy donors. This PCR relied on a set of 60 Vbeta primers and 13 Jbeta primers. The table came from immunoSEQ multiplex PCR; TCRdb's copy has only in-frame clones and leaves some out. The repertoire has about 120,000 clones, just over 15% of them found once; the top ten carry 1.9%. The sequenced material came from PBMCs. These receptors were taken from a woman aged 18-35 years in good health and CMV-seronegative.

In this sample, this clone turned up a few times. An end of the junction differs from the germline gene, which may be a read error. This chain links TRBV11-2 with TRBJ2-7; TRBD1 aligns across 7 bases. In germline, CDR1 is SGHAT, CDR2 FQNNGV. The CDR3 length is 15 residues. In DNA form, the CDR3 reads TGTGCCAGCAGCCTAGACCGGGGACAGCTTTTGGAGCAGTACTTC. Residues: CASSLDRGQLLEQYF.

The rearrangement uses TRBV6-5 and TRBJ2-2; D not certain. The V end was cut by 8 bases, the J end by 2 bases, with 6 bases between. The germline CDR1 and CDR2 sequences are MNHEY and SVGAGI. The CDR3 is 12 residues long. The CDR3 sequence: CASARNTGELFF. In nucleotides, the CDR3 is TGTGCCAGCGCTAGAAACACCGGGGAGCTGTTTTTT.